The 17 T cell receptor beta chains reported below all come from one sample, sequenced in a study of blood T cell repertoires in COVID-19. The method was immunoSEQ multiplex PCR; TCRdb's version includes in-frame clones alone and lacks a portion of them. The table records over 350,000 clones, 80% to 90% of them present only once. The specimen was PBMCs or T cells enriched from blood (not recorded which). The receptors here all came from a woman in her forties or fifties who had recovered from COVID-19.

This sequence joins TRBV19 and TRBJ1-2; maybe TRBD1 (6 bases). This CDR3 is 16 amino acids long. CDR1 and CDR2 (germline): LNHDA, SQIVND (reference sequence). With 4 bases removed from V and 2 bases from J, the gap between germline ends came to 17 bases. CDR3 protein: CASSTLDSYVNYGYTF. The CDR3 coding sequence is TGTGCCAGTAGTACCCTGGACAGCTACGTAAACTATGGCTACACCTTC.

This sequence joins TRBV5-5 and TRBJ2-3; D is ambiguous. Germline V gene sequence: CDR1 SGHKS, CDR2 YYEKEE (reference sequence). CDR3 length: 14 residues. V lost 4 bases and J lost 1, with 10 bases in between. CDR3 sequence: CASSAGSRTDTQYF. The CDR3 coding sequence is TGTGCCAGCAGCGCCGGGTCGCGCACAGATACGCAGTATTTT.

The chain uses TRBV23-1 and TRBJ1-1; 9 positions match TRBD1. TRBV23-1 is annotated as an ORF whose role is uncertain. With V trimmed by 2 bases and J by 4 bases, 20 bases remained unmatched. The CDR3 is 20 amino acids. The CDR3 protein is CASSQTKNRGRKSIRTEAFF. The CDR3 DNA sequence: TGCGCCAGCAGTCAAACAAAAAACAGGGGGCGCAAAAGTATTCGCACTGAAGCTTTCTTT.

This CDR3 reads CASSQGRSNQPQHF. CDR3 nucleotides: TGTGCCAGCAGCCAAGGTCGGTCAAATCAGCCCCAGCATTTT. The V gene is TRBV3-1 (or the pseudogene TRBV3-2), the J gene TRBJ1-5, with D unclear. Trimming stripped 1 base from V and 4 bases from J, with 8 bases between. The CDR3 loop spans 14 amino acids. Germline V lookup: CDR1 LGHDT, CDR2 YNNKEL (reference sequence).

This clone has just a few counts. This chain connects TRBV30 to TRBJ2-5, with TRBD2 matching 7 bases. CDR3 length equals 13 residues. The germline V gene encodes CDR1 GTSNPN and CDR2 SVGIG (reference sequence). After removal of 2 bases from V and 8 bases from J, the junction contained 8 bases not matched to a gene. The CDR3 here is CAWSLRGVETQYF. CDR3 nucleotide sequence: TGTGCCTGGAGTTTACGGGGGGTGGAAACCCAGTACTTC.

This clone turned up a few times. The V and J genes are TRBV6-5 and TRBJ1-6, with 9 bases fitting TRBD1. Germline V gene data show CDR1 as MNHEY and CDR2 as SVGAGI. J gave up 10 bases and V 2 bases, and 9 bases lay outside the gene matches. The CDR3 length is 16 residues. The CDR3 bases are TGTGCCAGCAGTTACGGATCCGGGACAGGGATGTCACCCCTCCACTTT. Its protein is CASSYGSGTGMSPLHF.

This rearrangement joins TRBV28 to TRBJ2-2; no reliable D call. The CDR3 runs to 11 residues. Germline V gene lookup returns CDR1 MDHEN and CDR2 SYDVKM. Trimming left V 10 bases short and J 7 bases short, with 10 bases between. CDR3 loop: CATLEHGELFF. The CDR3 bases are TGTGCCACCCTAGAGCACGGGGAGCTGTTTTTT.

In this sample, this clone turned up a few times. The V gene is TRBV4-1, the J gene TRBJ1-1; TRBD1 is a possible D gene (6 bases). The CDR3 has 14 amino acids. Germline V lookup: CDR1 MGHRA, CDR2 YSYEKL. Trimming pared 1 base from V and 5 bases from J, leaving 11 bases between. The CDR3 region has the DNA TGCGCCAGCAGCCAAGGAACAGGGATTACTGAAGCTTTCTTT. Amino acids: CASSQGTGITEAFF.

This clone appeared once. This chain uses TRBV11-3 with TRBJ1-5, with 8 bases identical to TRBD1. CDR1 is SGHNT and CDR2 is YENEEA in the germline V gene. This CDR3 contains 14 residues. Trimming removed 5 bases from V and 4 bases from J; junction bases left unmatched: 4. DNA of the CDR3: TGTGCCAGCAGCGTGACAGGGGAAAATCAGCCCCAGCATTTT. Its translation is CASSVTGENQPQHF. The whole variable domain, remainder taken from reference TRBV11-3 and TRBJ1-5, is EAGVVQSPRYKIIEKKQPVAFWCNPISGHNTLYWYLQNLGQGPELLIRYENEEAVDDSQLPKDRFSAERLKGVDSTLKIQPAELGDSAVYLCASSVTGENQPQHFGDGTRLSIL.

This sequence joins TRBV19 and TRBJ1-2, with D tentatively TRBD1 (6 bases). Germline loops: CDR1 LNHDA, CDR2 SQIVND (reference sequence). V lost 6 bases to trimming and J lost 6 bases, with 17 bases between them. This CDR3 region has 14 residues. Here the CDR3 DNA reads TGTGCCAGTAGATACCCTTCGACAGGCCATGGCTACACCTTC. It translates to CASRYPSTGHGYTF.

V is TRBV7-2 and J is TRBJ2-7; tentatively, D is TRBD1 (6 bases). The V gene lost 1 base and the J gene lost 5 bases, with 15 bases spanning the gap. CDR3 size: 15 residues. Germline V lookup: CDR1 SGHTA, CDR2 FQGNSA. CDR3 nucleotides: TGTGCCAGCAGCTTAGTAGGGGCAGGGGTAGACGAGCAGTACTTC. Its protein is CASSLVGAGVDEQYF.

The chain uses TRBV4-1 and TRBJ1-1; unclear D gene. The CDR3 sequence is 12 residues long. Trimming took off 4 bases at V and 11 bases at J, with 14 bases between the two ends. The V gene's germline CDR1 is MGHRA and CDR2 YSYEKL. The CDR3 reads CASSPLGSGAFF. The CDR3 DNA sequence: TGCGCCAGCAGCCCACTGGGCAGCGGGGCTTTCTTT.

The genes are TRBV29-1 and TRBJ1-2; D call uncertain. V lost 4 bases and J 8 bases, leaving 14 bases between the germline ends. Germline V gene lookup returns CDR1 SQVTM and CDR2 ANQGSEA. The CDR3 has 12 amino acids. CDR3 sequence reads: CSVVPPTGGYTF. CDR3 nucleotide sequence: TGCAGCGTTGTACCGCCCACGGGAGGCTACACCTTC.

The rearrangement uses TRBV29-1 and TRBJ2-7; weak D call: TRBD1 (6 bases). The V gene lost 4 bases and the J gene lost 5 bases, with 12 bases spanning the gap. Germline CDR1 reads SQVTM; CDR2 reads ANQGSEA. The CDR3 totals 12 residues. This CDR3 reads CSVADRSNEQYF. The CDR3 DNA reads TGCAGCGTTGCTGACAGGTCTAACGAGCAGTACTTC.

The rearrangement links TRBV7-2 to TRBJ1-1; 8 bases line up with TRBD1. Germline CDR1 SGHTA, CDR2 FQGNSA. This CDR3 is 15 amino acids long. The J segment lost 4 bases and the V segment lost 6 bases, leaving 10 bases of the junction unmatched. CDR3 nucleotides: TGTGCCAGCAGTCTTAGCACAGGGGGATCCACTGAAGCTTTCTTT. Translated, it gives CASSLSTGGSTEAFF.

The chain couples TRBV5-1 to TRBJ2-7; 9 bases align to TRBD1. The CDR3 sequence is 13 residues long. Germline-derived CDR1 and CDR2 are SGHRS and YFSETQ. The V segment lost 3 bases and the J segment 7 bases; nucleotides outside the gene matches: 5. CDR3 sequence reads: CASSYGQGQEQYF. In DNA, the CDR3 is TGCGCCAGCAGCTACGGACAGGGGCAAGAGCAGTACTTC.

This chain uses TRBV7-9 with TRBJ2-1; D possibly corresponds to TRBD2 (6 bases). Germline V CDR1 and CDR2: SEHNR, FQNEAQ (reference sequence). The length of the CDR3 is 14 residues. Trimming took off 4 bases at V and 3 bases at J, with 10 bases between the two ends. Here the CDR3 DNA reads TGTGCCAGCAGCTCGTGGACTAACTACAATGAGCAGTTCTTC. It encodes CASSSWTNYNEQFF.